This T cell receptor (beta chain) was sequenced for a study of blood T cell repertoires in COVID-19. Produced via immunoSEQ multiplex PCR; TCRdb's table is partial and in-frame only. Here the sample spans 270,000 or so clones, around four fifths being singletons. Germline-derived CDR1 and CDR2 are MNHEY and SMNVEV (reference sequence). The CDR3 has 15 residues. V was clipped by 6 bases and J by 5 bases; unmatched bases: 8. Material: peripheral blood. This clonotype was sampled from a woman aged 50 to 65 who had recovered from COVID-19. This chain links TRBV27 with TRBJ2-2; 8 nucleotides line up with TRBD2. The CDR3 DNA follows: TGTGCCAGCAGCTTCAGCGGGAGTGGGACCGGGGAGCTGTTTTTT. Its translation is CASSFSGSGTGELFF.